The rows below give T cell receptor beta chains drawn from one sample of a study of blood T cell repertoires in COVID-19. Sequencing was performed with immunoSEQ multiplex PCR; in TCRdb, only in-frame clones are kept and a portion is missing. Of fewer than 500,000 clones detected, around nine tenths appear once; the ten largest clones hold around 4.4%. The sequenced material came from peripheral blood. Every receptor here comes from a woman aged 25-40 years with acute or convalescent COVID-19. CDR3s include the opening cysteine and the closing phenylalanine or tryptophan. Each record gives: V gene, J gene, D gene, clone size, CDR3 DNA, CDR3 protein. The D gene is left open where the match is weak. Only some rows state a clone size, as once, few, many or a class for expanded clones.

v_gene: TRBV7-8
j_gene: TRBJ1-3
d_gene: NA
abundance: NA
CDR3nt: TGTGCCAGCAGCTTAGCGCAGGGGGGAAACACCATATATTTT
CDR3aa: CASSLAQGGNTIYF

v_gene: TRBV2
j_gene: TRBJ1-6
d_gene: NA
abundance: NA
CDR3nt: TGTGCCAGCAATGACAGGCCTAATTCACCCCTCCACTTT
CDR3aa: CASNDRPNSPLHF

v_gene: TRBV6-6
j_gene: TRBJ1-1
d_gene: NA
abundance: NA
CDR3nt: TGTGCCAGCAGTTACACCAGGGCACAAACTGAAGCTTTCTTT
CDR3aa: CASSYTRAQTEAFF

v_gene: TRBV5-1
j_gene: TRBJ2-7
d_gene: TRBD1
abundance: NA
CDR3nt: TGCGCCAGCAGCGGAGGACAGGGGGATTCCTACGAGCAGTACTTC
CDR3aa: CASSGGQGDSYEQYF

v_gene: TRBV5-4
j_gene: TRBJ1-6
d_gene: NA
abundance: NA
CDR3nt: TGTGCCAGCAGCTTGGCCGCAGGCTATAATTCACCCCTCCACTTT
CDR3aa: CASSLAAGYNSPLHF

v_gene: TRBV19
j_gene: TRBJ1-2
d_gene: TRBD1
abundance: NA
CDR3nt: TGTGCCAGTAGTATCGGGACAGGGGATGGCTACACCTTC
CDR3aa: CASSIGTGDGYTF

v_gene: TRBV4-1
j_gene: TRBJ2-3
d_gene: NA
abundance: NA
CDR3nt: TGCGCCAGCAGCCAAGAGATAAGCAAAAACACAGATACGCAGTATTTT
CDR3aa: CASSQEISKNTDTQYF

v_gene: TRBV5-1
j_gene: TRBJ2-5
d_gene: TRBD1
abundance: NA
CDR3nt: TGCGCCAGCAGCTTTGGGACAGGGGGGATGATACGGGAGACCCAGTACTTC
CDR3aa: CASSFGTGGMIRETQYF

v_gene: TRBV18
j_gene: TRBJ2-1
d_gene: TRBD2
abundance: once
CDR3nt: TGTGCCAGCTCACACCCGGGACTAGCGGGGGGGAGACTAGTCAATGAGCAGTTCTTC
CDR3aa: CASSHPGLAGGRLVNEQFF

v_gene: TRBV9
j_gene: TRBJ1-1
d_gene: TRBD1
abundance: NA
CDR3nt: TGTGCCAGCAGCGTAGGGCCGACGGGGACAGGGTCTGAAGCTTTCTTT
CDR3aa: CASSVGPTGTGSEAFF

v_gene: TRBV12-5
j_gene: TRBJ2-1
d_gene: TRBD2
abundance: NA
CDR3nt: TGTGCTAGTGGTTTCTCTAGCGGGGGTCCCATCTATGAGCAGTTCTTC
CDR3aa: CASGFSSGGPIYEQFF

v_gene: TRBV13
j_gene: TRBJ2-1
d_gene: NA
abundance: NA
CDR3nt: TGTGCCAGCAGCCCCGACGGACAGGGAGGGTACAATGAGCAGTTCTTC
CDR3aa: CASSPDGQGGYNEQFF

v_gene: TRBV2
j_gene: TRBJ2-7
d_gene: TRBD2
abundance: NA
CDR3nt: TGTGCCACCAGGCGGGGGGGCCCATACGAGCAGTACTTC
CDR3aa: CATRRGGPYEQYF

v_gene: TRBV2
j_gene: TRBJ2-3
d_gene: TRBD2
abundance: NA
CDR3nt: TGTGCCAGCAGCCTGAGCGGGGGGGCCATGAAAGATACGCAGTATTTT
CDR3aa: CASSLSGGAMKDTQYF

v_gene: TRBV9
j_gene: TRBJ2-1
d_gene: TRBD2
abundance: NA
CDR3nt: TGTGCCAGGTATGAGCGGGGGGTATACAATGAGCAGTTCTTC
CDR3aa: CARYERGVYNEQFF

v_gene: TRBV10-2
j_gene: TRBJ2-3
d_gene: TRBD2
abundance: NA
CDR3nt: TGCGCCACCCGCCCCACCCGCGGGACTAGCGGGGGGAACACAGATACGCAGTATTTT
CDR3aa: CATRPTRGTSGGNTDTQYF

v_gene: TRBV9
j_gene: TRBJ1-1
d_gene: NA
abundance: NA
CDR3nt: TGTGCCAGCAGCGTAGACGCAGGCACTGAAGCTTTCTTT
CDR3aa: CASSVDAGTEAFF

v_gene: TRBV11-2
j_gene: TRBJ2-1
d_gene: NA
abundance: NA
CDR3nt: TGTGCCAGCAGCTTAATCCCCCTCGGGGACAATGAGCAGTTCTTC
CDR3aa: CASSLIPLGDNEQFF

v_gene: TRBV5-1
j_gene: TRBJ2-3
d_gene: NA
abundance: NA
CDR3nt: TGCGCCAGCAGCTTCCCGGCCCTGGTCGAGGCGGGGGCTAGCACAGATACGCAGTATTTT
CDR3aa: CASSFPALVEAGASTDTQYF

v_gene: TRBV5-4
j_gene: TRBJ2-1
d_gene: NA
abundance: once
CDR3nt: TGTGCCAGCAGCGCCACCCGGACATATAACAATGAGCAGTTCTTC
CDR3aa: CASSATRTYNNEQFF

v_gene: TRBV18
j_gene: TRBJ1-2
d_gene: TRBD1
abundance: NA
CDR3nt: TGTGCCAGCTCACCGACAGGGGCCTATGGCTACACCTTC
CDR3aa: CASSPTGAYGYTF

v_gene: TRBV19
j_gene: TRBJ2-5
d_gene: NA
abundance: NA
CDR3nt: TGTGCCAGTAGTAACCCTGGGGGGGGCGGGGAGACCCAGTACTTC
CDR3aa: CASSNPGGGGETQYF

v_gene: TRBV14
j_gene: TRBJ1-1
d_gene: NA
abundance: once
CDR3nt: TGTGCCAGCATGGGCAGAAGGGGCGCCGGGACTGAAGCTTTCTTT
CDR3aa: CASMGRRGAGTEAFF

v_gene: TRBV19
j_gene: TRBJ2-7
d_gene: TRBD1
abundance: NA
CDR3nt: TGTGCCAGTAGTCCAAGACAGGGTTCCTACGAGCAGTACTTC
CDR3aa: CASSPRQGSYEQYF

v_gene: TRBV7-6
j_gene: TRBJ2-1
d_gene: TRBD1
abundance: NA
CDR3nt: TGTGCCAGCAGCTTAGGAGGGGGCCCTTACAATGAGCAGTTCTTC
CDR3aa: CASSLGGGPYNEQFF

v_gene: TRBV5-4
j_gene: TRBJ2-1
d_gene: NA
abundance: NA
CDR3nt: TGTGCCAGTACTGCCGGGGGACCTGATGAGCAGTTCTTC
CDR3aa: CASTAGGPDEQFF

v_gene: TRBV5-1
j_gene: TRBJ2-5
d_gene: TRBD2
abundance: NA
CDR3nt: TGCGCCAGCAGGGAGACTAGCGGGGGGGCCCAAGAGACCCAGTACTTC
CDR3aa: CASRETSGGAQETQYF

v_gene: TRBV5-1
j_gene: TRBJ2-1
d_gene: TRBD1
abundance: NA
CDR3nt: TGCGCCAGCAGCACAGAGGACAGGGCGGGCAATGAGCAGTTCTTC
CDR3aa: CASSTEDRAGNEQFF